What follows are 10 T cell receptor beta chains derived from one specimen sequenced in a study of graft-versus-host responses after intestinal transplantation. Generated by immunoSEQ multiplex PCR, the TCRdb table keeps only in-frame clones and is missing some. Counted here are 90,000 to 130,000 clones, approximately 93% occurring once; the ten biggest clones make up 0.9% to 1.5%. Their cognate antigens are unknown. The material was unstimulated CD8+ T cells sorted from spleen or lymph node cells, obtained before transplant. The receptors were sampled from a human donor who was the organ donor for an intestinal transplant.

The V and J genes are TRBV10-3 and TRBJ1-1; 7 nucleotides agree with TRBD1. J was trimmed by 1 base and V by 0 bases; bases with no gene match: 2. The CDR3 is 15 residues long. Germline loops: CDR1 ENHRY, CDR2 SYGVKD. CDR3 in amino acids: CAISESGQRNTEAFF. In nucleotides, the CDR3 is TGTGCCATCAGTGAGTCGGGACAGCGGAACACTGAAGCTTTCTTT.

In its sample, this clone was seen once. Other DNA sequences in the sample encode the same CDR3. The chain links TRBV9 to TRBJ1-1, with D uncertain. V was clipped by 0 bases and J by 0 bases, with 6 bases between them. The CDR3 has 14 amino acids. Per the germline V gene, CDR1 is SGDLS and CDR2 is YYNGEE. CDR3 sequence reads: CASSVASLNTEAFF. Written as DNA, the CDR3 is TGTGCCAGCAGCGTAGCGAGCTTGAACACTGAAGCTTTCTTT.

The chain employs TRBV9 and TRBJ2-1; 10 bases are shared with TRBD2. This CDR3 contains 18 residues. V was pared by 4 bases and J by 1 base, with 11 bases of the junction left unmatched. The germline gives CDR1 SGDLS, CDR2 YYNGEE. CDR3 DNA: TGTGCCAGCAGCCTATCTAGGACTAGCGGTGAATCCTACAATGAGCAGTTCTTC. This sequence encodes CASSLSRTSGESYNEQFF.

V and J are TRBV27 and TRBJ2-5; 7 bases fit TRBD1. Germline CDR1 is MNHEY and CDR2 is SMNVEV (reference sequence). The CDR3 is made up of 14 amino acids. V dropped 4 bases and J dropped 1; count of bases not matched to a gene: 3. The CDR3 reads CASSSWDSQETQYF. As DNA, the CDR3 is TGTGCCAGCAGTTCGTGGGACAGCCAAGAGACCCAGTACTTC.

The CDR3 DNA follows: TGCGCCAGCAGCCAAGATTTTGGGGCTAGCGGGAGTGCGAGGACCGGGGAGCTGTTTTTT. It codes for CASSQDFGASGSARTGELFF. The chain combines TRBV4-3 with TRBJ2-2, with 10 bases matching TRBD2. CDR1 and CDR2 (germline): LGHNA, YSLEER. The length of the CDR3 is 20 residues. The J segment lost 5 bases and the V segment lost 0 bases, leaving 15 bases of the junction unmatched.

In the case of this clone: The junction departs from germline at one end; a sequencing error may be responsible. The V gene is TRBV15, the J gene TRBJ2-2, with no clear D. The CDR3 has 14 amino acids. Germline CDR1 and CDR2: LNHNV and YYDKDF (reference sequence). CDR3 nucleotide sequence: TGTGCCACCAGGGGAACAGTGAACACCGAGGAGCTGTTTTTT. Protein: CATRGTVNTEELFF. Using reference TRBV15 and TRBJ2-2 for the parts outside the CDR3, the full variable domain is DAMVIQNPRYQVTQFGKPVTLSCSQTLNHNVMYWYQQKSSQAPKLLFHYYDKDFNNEADTPDNFQSRRPNTSFCFLDIRSPGLGDTAMYLCATRGTVNTEELFFGEGSRLTVL.

J is TRBJ2-1 and V is TRBV9; TRBD2 might be the D (6 bases). CDR1 and CDR2 from the germline V gene are SGDLS and YYNGEE. This CDR3 contains 15 residues. The ends were cut back, 4 bases at V and 7 bases at J, with 18 bases in the middle. This CDR3 reads CASSSTGGIANEQFF. The CDR3 region has the DNA TGTGCCAGCAGCTCTACCGGGGGTATTGCGAATGAGCAGTTCTTC.

The chain uses TRBV6-5 and TRBJ2-7, with D possibly being TRBD1 (7 bases). The V gene's germline CDR1 is MNHEY and CDR2 SVGAGI. CDR3 size: 12 residues. The germline V and J ends were trimmed by 10 bases and 7 bases, with 17 bases remaining between them. The DNA of the CDR3 is TGTGCCACCCAAGACAGGGAGGATGAGCAGTACTTC. Amino acid sequence: CATQDREDEQYF.

This chain joins TRBV6-1 and TRBJ1-2, with D possibly matching TRBD1 (6 bases). Germline V gene lookup returns CDR1 MNHNS and CDR2 SASEGT. The V gene lost 3 bases and the J gene lost 8 bases, with 16 bases spanning the gap. The CDR3 spans 14 residues. DNA for the CDR3: TGTGCCAGCAGTGATGGGGCAGGGGCTCTCGGCTACACCTTC. Translation: CASSDGAGALGYTF.

This chain connects TRBV2 to TRBJ1-5, with TRBD1 matching 7 bases. CDR1 and CDR2 (germline): SNHLY, FYNNEI. V shed 3 bases and J 3 bases; nucleotides not matched to a gene: 5. The CDR3 sequence is 15 residues long. The CDR3 DNA is TGTGCCAGCAGTGATGACACAGGGGCCAATCAGCCCCAGCATTTT. Protein sequence: CASSDDTGANQPQHF.